Listed below are T cell receptor beta chains from one sample, sequenced in a study of CD8 T cells in ankylosing spondylitis. TCRdb fed the 5' RACE reads into MiXCR, producing one record per CDR3 protein. The sample yields about 190,000 distinct CDR3 sequences, under 15% seen once. Sequencing input: blood, either unsorted or a sorted T cell fraction (not recorded which). The receptors derive from a female donor with ankylosing spondylitis or in good health (not recorded which). Each CDR3 is given with its conserved first and last residue.

TRBV20-1	TRBJ1-5	CSASKGAATDQPQHF
TRBV7-9	TRBJ2-3	CASRRTGLQYF
TRBV7-8	TRBJ1-4	CASSLGRVSEKLFF
TRBV9	TRBJ2-5	CASSVDIEETQYF
TRBV9	TRBJ2-7	CASSASSPSGRVTYEQYF
TRBV12-3/TRBV12-4	TRBJ2-7	CASSWTSGRGEQYF
TRBV28	TRBJ1-1	CASILRGAGNTEAFF
TRBV2	TRBJ2-2	CASSVVANTGELFF
TRBV27	TRBJ1-4	CASKADMEEKLFF
TRBV11-1	TRBJ2-3	CASSPRGAVSTDTQYF
TRBV6-1	TRBJ2-3	CASSARTGTSTDTQYF
TRBV5-1	TRBJ2-3	CASLLGGGANTQYF
TRBV25-1	TRBJ2-1	CASSTSGTSGSGKSSYNEQFF
TRBV10-3	TRBJ1-5	CAIRDSWNQPQHF
TRBV4-2	TRBJ1-1	CASSQVGGGYTEAFF
TRBV9	TRBJ2-3	CASSVQGLPRDTQYF
TRBV4-1	TRBJ1-1	CASSAAGLTEAFF
TRBV5-1	TRBJ1-2	CASSFSGLDYGYTF
TRBV12-3/TRBV12-4	TRBJ2-3	CASRPGTGGRDTQYF
TRBV27	TRBJ2-2	CASSLFGRGVLPNTGELFF
TRBV7-2	TRBJ1-4	CASSLVDSADEKLFF
TRBV18	TRBJ1-2	CASSPSTEYGYTF
TRBV4-1	TRBJ1-2	CASSQGMADYGYTF
TRBV18	TRBJ2-7	CASSPEGVTGRYEQYF
TRBV3-1	TRBJ2-1	CAICSPDRGQGVKNEQFF
TRBV27	TRBJ2-7	CASSPHGRGPKEQYF
TRBV7-3	TRBJ2-2	CASSLMGTSGTGELFF
TRBV4-2	TRBJ2-1	CASSQGLAGAYNEQFF
TRBV5-1	TRBJ1-1	CASSPLTVGREAFF
TRBV12-3/TRBV12-4	TRBJ1-4	CASGPAASNEKLFF
TRBV7-9	TRBJ1-3	CASSLPGPTIYF
TRBV7-2	TRBJ2-7	CASSLDTGRNEQYF
TRBV7-9	TRBJ1-6	CASSPPNSPLHF
TRBV7-3	TRBJ2-1	CASSVDGTSGVYEQFF
TRBV6-2/TRBV6-3	TRBJ1-1	CASRATGGSGEAFF
TRBV24-1	TRBJ2-2	CATMGQGATGELFF
TRBV15	TRBJ2-3	CATSTIHRTDTQYF
TRBV5-1	TRBJ2-2	CASNEGGITGELFF
TRBV3-1	TRBJ2-7	CASSQRLAGVGAYEQYF
TRBV12-5	TRBJ1-4	CASGLRPPQDEKLFF
TRBV6-1	TRBJ1-6	CASSPTRLGPGHF